This T cell receptor beta chain was sequenced for a study of blood T cells in healthy people across ages. Donors were healthy Caucasian individuals from Russia aged roughly 6 to 95. In its sample, this clonotype was seen once. Primed by a sample-barcoded 5' primer and a J-beta primer mix, a second PCR proceeded for 7 to 11 cycles. Via MiXCR, TCRdb re-called the 5' RACE reads, giving one row per CDR3 protein. The data contain almost 800,000 distinct CDR3 sequences, 55% to 75% of them singletons. This receptor was identified in a man younger than 45 in good health. The sample taken for sequencing was blood.

The DNA of the CDR3 is TGTGCCAGCAGTTACGAAGCAGGGAGCGAGCAGTACTTC. Its protein is CASSYEAGSEQYF. The chain has TRBV6-5 and TRBJ2-5; D is possibly TRBD1 or TRBD2 (5 bases each). The DNA end is more similar to TRBJ2-7, so the J call may be wrong. CDR1 and CDR2 from the germline V gene are MNHEY and SVGAGI. The CDR3 extends over 13 amino acids.